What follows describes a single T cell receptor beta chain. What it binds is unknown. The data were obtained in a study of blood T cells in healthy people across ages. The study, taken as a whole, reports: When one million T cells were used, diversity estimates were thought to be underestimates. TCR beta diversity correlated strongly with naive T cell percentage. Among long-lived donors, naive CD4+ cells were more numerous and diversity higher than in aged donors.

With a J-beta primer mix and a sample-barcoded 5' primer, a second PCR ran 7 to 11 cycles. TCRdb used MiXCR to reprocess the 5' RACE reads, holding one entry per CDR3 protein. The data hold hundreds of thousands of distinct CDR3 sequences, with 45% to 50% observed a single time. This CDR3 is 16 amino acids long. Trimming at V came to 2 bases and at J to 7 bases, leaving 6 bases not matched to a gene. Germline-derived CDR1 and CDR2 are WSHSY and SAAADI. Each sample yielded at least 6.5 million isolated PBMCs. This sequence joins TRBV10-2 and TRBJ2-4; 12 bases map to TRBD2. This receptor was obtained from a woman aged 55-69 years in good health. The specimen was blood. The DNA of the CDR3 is TGCGCCAGCAGTGAGGCTAGCGGGAGGGCCTTCAACATTCAGTACTTC. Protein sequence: CASSEASGRAFNIQYF.